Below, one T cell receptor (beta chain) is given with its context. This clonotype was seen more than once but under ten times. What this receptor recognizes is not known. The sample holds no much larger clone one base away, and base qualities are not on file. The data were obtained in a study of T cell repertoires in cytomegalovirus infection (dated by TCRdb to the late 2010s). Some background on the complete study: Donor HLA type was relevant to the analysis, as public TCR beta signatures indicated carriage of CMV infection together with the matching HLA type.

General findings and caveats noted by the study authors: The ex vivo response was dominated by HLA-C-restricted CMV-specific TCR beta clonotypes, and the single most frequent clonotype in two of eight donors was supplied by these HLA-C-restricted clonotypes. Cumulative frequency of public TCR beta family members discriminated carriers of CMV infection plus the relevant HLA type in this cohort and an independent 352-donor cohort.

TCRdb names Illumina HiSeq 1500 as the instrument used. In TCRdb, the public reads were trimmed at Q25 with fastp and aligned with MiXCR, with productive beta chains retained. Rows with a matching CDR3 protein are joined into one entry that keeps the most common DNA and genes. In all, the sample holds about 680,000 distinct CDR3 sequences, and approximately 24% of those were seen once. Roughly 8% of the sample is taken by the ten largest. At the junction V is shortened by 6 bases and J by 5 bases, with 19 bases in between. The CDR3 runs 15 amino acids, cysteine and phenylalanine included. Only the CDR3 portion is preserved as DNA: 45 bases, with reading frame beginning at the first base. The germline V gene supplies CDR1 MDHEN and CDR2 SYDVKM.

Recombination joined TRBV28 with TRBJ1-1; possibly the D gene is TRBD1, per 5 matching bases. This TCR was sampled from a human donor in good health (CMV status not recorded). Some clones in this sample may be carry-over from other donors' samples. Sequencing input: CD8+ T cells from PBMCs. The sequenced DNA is TGTGCCAGCAGCCTCCCCGGGGGGGGGTTGACTGAAGCTTTCTTT. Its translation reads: CASSLPGGGLTEAFF. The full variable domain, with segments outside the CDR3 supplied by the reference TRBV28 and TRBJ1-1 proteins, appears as DVKVTQSSRYLVKRTGEKVFLECVQDMDHENMFWYRQDPGLGLRLIYFSYDVKMKEKGDIPEGYSVSREKKERFSLILESASTNQTSMYLCASSLPGGGLTEAFFGQGTRLTVV.